This T cell receptor beta chain is from a study of blood T cells in healthy people across ages. Overall study findings and caveats: Among T cells, TCR beta diversity per million cells dropped roughly linearly as age rose.

As regards this clonotype: Its antigen is not identified.

Combining a sample-barcoded 5' primer with a J-beta primer mix, a second PCR ran for roughly 7 to 12 cycles. Each CDR3 protein gets one entry after TCRdb re-called the 5' RACE reads with MiXCR. In the table there are roughly 790,000 distinct CDR3 sequences, approximately 43% of which are singletons. The germline V gene has CDR1 SEHNR and CDR2 FQNEAQ (reference sequence). This CDR3 is built from 14 residues. The chain links TRBV7-9 to TRBJ2-5, with no clear D. The better agreement between TRBJ2-1 and the DNA end casts doubt on the J call. The specimen sequenced was blood. The origin of this receptor is a woman aged 55-75 years in good health. CDR3 nucleotides: TGTGCCAGCAGCTTAACCAGCGACCAAGAGACCCAGTTCTTC. Its translation: CASSLTSDQETQFF.